The sequence of this T cell receptor (beta chain) was determined in a study of blood T cell repertoires in COVID-19. In the source study's methods: It was from reference gene primer amplification that nucleated cell counts were estimated. Repertoires were generated with immunoSEQ multiplex PCR, while TCRdb's copy carries only in-frame clones and drops some. V, J and clone size reflect that table, while D and trimming were determined from the DNA. The sample consists of over 150,000 clones, about 88% of them appearing once. Seattle participants joined during active infection and were tracked over time. With 5 bases removed from V and 0 bases from J, the gap between germline ends came to 13 bases. Germline V gene data show CDR1 as SGHVS and CDR2 as FNYEAQ. This CDR3 has 16 residues.

The V gene is TRBV7-6, the J gene TRBJ1-4; unclear D gene. Sample: peripheral blood. The origin of this receptor is a man in his sixties with COVID-19, enrolled during active disease. CDR3 amino acids: CASSPRPAATNEKLFF. The DNA of the CDR3 is TGTGCCAGCAGCCCTAGACCGGCAGCAACTAATGAAAAACTGTTTTTT. Full variable domain (rest looked up from reference TRBV7-6 and TRBJ1-4): GAGVSQSPRYKVTKRGQDVALRCDPISGHVSLYWYRQALGQGPEFLTYFNYEAQQDKSGLPNDRFSAERPEGSISTLTIQRTEQRDSAMYRCASSPRPAATNEKLFFGSGTQLSVL.